This T cell receptor (beta chain) stems from a study of shared clonotypes between healthy human individuals. With 8 bases removed from V and 0 bases from J, the gap between germline ends came to 17 bases. CDR3 size: 15 residues. The germline V gene has CDR1 GTSNPN and CDR2 SVGIG (reference sequence). TCRdb's copy holds only in-frame clones and misses some; the assay was immunoSEQ multiplex PCR. The table shows millions of clones, with roughly 94% occurring only once. The V call is TRBV30, the J call TRBJ1-5; tentative D call: TRBD1 (5 bases). Material for sequencing was naive CD4+ T cells sorted from blood. Subset reported: CD45RA+ positively selected. This clonotype was sampled from a man younger than 35 in good health. CDR3 region: CASSEGTNSNQPQHF. The CDR3 nucleotides are TGTGCCAGCAGTGAAGGGACTAATAGCAATCAGCCCCAGCATTTT.